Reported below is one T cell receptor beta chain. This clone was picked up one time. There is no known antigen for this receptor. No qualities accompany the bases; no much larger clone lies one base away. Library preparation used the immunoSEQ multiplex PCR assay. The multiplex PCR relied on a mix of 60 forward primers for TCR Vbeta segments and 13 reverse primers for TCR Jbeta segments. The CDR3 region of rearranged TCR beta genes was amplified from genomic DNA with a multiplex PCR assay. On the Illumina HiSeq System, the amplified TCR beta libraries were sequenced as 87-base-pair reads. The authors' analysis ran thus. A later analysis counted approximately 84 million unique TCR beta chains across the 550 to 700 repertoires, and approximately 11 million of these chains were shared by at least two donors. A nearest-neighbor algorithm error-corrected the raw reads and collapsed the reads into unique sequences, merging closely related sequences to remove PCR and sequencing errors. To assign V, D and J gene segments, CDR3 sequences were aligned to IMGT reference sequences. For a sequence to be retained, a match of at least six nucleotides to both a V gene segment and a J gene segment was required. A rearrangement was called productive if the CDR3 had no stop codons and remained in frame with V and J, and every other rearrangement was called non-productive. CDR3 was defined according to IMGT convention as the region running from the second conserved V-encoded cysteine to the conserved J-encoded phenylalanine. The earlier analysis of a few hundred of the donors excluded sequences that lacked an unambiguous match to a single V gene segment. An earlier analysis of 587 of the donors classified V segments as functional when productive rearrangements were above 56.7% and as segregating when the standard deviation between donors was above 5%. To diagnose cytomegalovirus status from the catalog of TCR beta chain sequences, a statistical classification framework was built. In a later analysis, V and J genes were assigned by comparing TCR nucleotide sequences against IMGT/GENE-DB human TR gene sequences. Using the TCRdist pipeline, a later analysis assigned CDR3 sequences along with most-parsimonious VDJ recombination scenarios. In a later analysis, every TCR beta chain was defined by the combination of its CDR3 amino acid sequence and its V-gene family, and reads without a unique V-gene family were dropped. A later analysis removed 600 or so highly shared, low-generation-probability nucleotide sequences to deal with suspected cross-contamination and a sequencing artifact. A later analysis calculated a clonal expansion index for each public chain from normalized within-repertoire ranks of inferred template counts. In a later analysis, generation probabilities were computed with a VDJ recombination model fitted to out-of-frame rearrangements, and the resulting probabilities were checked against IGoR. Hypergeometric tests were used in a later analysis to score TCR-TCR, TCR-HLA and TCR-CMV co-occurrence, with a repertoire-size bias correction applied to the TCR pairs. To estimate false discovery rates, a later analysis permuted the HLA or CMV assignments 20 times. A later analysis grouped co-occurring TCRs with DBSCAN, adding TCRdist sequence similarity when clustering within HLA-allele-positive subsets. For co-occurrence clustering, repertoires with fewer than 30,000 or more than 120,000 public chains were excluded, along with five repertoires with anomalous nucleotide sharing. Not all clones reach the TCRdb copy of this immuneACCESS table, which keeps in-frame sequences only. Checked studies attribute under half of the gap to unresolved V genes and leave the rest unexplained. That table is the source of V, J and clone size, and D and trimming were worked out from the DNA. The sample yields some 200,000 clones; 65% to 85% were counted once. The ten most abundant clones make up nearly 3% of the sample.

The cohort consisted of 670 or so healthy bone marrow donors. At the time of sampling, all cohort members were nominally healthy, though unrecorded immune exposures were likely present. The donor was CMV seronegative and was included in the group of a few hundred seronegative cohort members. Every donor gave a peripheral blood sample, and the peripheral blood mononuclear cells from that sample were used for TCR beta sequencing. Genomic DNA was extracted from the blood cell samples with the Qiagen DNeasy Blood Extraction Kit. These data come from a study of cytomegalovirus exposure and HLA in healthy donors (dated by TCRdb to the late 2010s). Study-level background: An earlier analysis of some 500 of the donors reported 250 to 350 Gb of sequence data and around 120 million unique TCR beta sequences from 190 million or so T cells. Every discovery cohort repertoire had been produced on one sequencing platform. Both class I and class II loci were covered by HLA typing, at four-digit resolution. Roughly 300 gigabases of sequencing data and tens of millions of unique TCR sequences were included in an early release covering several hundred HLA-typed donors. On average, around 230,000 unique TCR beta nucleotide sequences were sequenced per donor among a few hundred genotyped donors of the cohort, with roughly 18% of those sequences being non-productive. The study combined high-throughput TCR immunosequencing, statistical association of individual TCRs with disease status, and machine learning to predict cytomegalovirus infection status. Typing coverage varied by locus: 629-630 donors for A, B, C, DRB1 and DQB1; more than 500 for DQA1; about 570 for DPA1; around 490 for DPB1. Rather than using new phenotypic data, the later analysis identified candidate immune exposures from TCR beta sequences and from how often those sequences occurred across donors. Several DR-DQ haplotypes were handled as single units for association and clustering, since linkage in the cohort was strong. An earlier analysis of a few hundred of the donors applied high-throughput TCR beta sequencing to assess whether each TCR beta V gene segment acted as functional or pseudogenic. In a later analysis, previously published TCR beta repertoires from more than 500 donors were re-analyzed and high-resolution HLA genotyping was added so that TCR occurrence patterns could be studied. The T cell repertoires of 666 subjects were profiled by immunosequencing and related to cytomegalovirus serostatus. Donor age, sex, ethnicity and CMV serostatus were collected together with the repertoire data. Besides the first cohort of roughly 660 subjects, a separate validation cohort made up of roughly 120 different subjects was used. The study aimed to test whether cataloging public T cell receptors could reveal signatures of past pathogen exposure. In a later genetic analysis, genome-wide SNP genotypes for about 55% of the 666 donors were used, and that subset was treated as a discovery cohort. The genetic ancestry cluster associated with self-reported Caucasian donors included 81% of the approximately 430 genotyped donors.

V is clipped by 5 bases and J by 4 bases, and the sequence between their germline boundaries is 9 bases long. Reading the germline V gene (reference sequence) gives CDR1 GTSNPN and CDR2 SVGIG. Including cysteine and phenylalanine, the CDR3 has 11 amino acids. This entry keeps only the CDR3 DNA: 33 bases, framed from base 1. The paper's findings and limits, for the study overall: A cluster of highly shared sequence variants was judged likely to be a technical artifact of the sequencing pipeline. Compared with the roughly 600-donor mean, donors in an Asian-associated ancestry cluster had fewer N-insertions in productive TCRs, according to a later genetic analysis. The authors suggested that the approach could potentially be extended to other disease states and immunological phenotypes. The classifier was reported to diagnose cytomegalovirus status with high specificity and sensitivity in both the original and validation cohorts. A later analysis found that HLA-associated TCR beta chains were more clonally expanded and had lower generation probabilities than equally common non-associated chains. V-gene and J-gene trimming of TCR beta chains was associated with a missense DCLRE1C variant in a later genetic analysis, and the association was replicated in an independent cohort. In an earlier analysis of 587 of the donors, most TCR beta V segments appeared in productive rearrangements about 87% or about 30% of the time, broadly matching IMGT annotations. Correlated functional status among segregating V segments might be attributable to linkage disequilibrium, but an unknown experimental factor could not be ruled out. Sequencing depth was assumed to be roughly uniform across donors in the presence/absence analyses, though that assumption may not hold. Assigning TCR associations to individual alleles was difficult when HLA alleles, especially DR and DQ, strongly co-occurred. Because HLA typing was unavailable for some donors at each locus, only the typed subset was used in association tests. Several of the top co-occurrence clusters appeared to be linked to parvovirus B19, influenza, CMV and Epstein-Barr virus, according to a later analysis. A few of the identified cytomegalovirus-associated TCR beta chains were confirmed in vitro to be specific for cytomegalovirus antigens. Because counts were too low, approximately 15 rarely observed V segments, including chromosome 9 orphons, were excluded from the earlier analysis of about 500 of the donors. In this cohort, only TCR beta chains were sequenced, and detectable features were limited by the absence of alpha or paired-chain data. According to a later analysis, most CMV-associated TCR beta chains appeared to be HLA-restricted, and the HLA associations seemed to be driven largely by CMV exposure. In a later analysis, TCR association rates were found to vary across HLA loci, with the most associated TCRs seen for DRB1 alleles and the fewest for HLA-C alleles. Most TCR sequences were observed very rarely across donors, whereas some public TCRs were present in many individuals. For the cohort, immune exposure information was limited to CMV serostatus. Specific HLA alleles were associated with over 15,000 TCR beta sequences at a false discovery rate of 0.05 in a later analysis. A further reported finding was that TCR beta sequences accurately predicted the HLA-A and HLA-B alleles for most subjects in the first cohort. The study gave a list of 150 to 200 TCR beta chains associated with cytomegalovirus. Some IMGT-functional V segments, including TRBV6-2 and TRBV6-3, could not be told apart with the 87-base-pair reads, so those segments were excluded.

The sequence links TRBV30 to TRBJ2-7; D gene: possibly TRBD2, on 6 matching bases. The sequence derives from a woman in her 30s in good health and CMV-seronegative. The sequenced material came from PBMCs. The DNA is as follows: TGTGCCTGGGGAGGGAGGTACGAGCAGTACTTC. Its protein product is CAWGGRYEQYF.